The sequence of this TCR beta chain was determined in a study of T cells in Graves' hyperthyroidism and ophthalmopathy. Amplified TCR beta CDR3 regions derived from RNA transcripts. HTBI primers drove first-round RT-PCR of the TCR CDR3. TCRdb re-analysed the multiplex PCR reads in MiXCR, keeping a single row per CDR3 protein. Found here are 400,000 to 550,000 distinct CDR3 sequences, around 14% of them singletons; the top ten hold about a sixth. Overall study findings and caveats: In blood, most of the thyroid clonotypes expanded above 0.001 were also present. Before onset, by a median of around 6.4 months, the model predicted ophthalmopathy.

Germline CDR1 MGHDK, CDR2 SYGVNS. The CDR3 is 17 amino acids. With respect to this clonotype: Its antigen is not known.

Specimen: blood. The gene calls are TRBV25-1 and TRBJ2-3; D remains unclear. The J call is in doubt because the DNA end fits TRBJ1-5 better. The TCR sequence derives from a woman aged 18 to 35 with Graves' hyperthyroidism. CDR3 in amino acids: CASSKGLAGEVADTQHF. The CDR3 DNA follows: TGTGCCAGCAGTAAAGGCCTAGCGGGAGAAGTCGCAGATACGCAGCATTTT.